These 6 T cell receptor beta chains originate from one sample sequenced in a study of T cells in Graves' hyperthyroidism and ophthalmopathy. Researchers amplified the TCR beta CDR3 regions from RNA transcripts. Using the HTBI primer set, a first-round RT-PCR was run on the TCR CDR3. Using its own MiXCR run on the multiplex PCR reads, TCRdb lists one record per CDR3 protein. Counted here are around 600,000 distinct CDR3 sequences, 14% occurring once; the ten biggest clones make up about 7%. Sample: blood. All receptors come from a woman aged 18 to 35 with Graves' ophthalmopathy.

The chain uses TRBV4-3 and TRBJ2-3, with no clear D. Trimming took off 1 base at V and 6 bases at J, with 14 bases between the two ends. Germline CDR1 is LGHNA and CDR2 is YSLEER. The CDR3 loop spans 15 amino acids. CDR3 in DNA: TGCGCCAGCAGCCAAGTGACGGGCCGGCTGGATACGCAGTATTTT. Protein: CASSQVTGRLDTQYF.

CDR3 region: CASSSAEETGANVLTF. Written as DNA, the CDR3 is TGTGCCAGCAGCTCTGCTGAAGAGACTGGGGCCAACGTCCTGACTTTC. The chain links TRBV3-1 to TRBJ2-6, with unresolved D. V lost 5 bases, J lost 2 bases, and 13 bases lay in between. The CDR3 spans 16 residues. From germline, CDR1 is LGHDT and CDR2 YNNKEL (reference sequence). Looking up the rest from reference TRBV3-1 and TRBJ2-6 gives the full variable domain: DTAVSQTPKYLVTQMGNDKSIKCEQNLGHDTMYWYKQDSKKFLKIMFSYNNKELIINETVPNRFSPKSPDKAHLNLHINSLELGDSAVYFCASSSAEETGANVLTFGAGSRLTVL.

This clonotype has ten or more counts. The chain is built from TRBV5-1 and TRBJ2-5; D unclear. Trimming removed 3 bases at V and 2 bases at J, with 11 bases between. Germline lookup yields CDR1 SGHRS and CDR2 YFSETQ. CDR3 length: 14 amino acids. The CDR3 DNA sequence: TGCGCCAGCAGCTCCCGAGCGACACAAGAGACCCAGTACTTC. Translated, it gives CASSSRATQETQYF.

This clonotype was observed at least ten times. The J gene is TRBJ2-1, the V gene TRBV7-9, with D perhaps matching TRBD2 (5 bases). Germline assignment: CDR1 SEHNR and CDR2 FQNEAQ (reference sequence). The CDR3 has 15 amino acids. Trimming stripped 4 bases from V and 6 bases from J, with 16 bases between. CDR3 coding DNA: TGTGCCAGCAGCTCTCGCCCGGAACTAGGCAATGAGCAGTTCTTC. It codes for CASSSRPELGNEQFF. Variable domain in full (rest from reference TRBV7-9 and TRBJ2-1): DTGVSQNPRHKITKRGQNVTFRCDPISEHNRLYWYRQTLGQGPEFLTYFQNEAQLEKSRLLSDRFSAERPKGSFSTLEIQRTEQGDSAMYLCASSSRPELGNEQFFGPGTRLTVL.

Comment on this clonotype: This may stem from a read error, because a much larger clone lies one nucleotide away. The chain carries TRBV2 and TRBJ2-2, with D perhaps assigned TRBD1 or TRBD2 (5 bases each). This CDR3 is built from 15 residues. Germline V lookup: CDR1 SNHLY, CDR2 FYNNEI. The CDR3: CASSEPGQSTGELSF. CDR3 DNA sequence: TGTGCCAGCAGTGAACCTGGACAAAGCACCGGGGAGCTGTCTTTT. Drawing the rest from reference TRBV2 and TRBJ2-2, the complete variable domain is EPEVTQTPSHQVTQMGQEVILRCVPISNHLYFYWYRQILGQKVEFLVSFYNNEISEKSEIFDDQFSVERPDGSNFTLKIRSTKLEDSAMYFCASSEPGQSTGELSFGEGSRLTVL.

This clonotype was detected ten times or more. The rearrangement uses TRBV2 and TRBJ2-7, with TRBD2 matching 12 bases. The CDR3 runs to 15 residues. Germline-derived CDR1 and CDR2 are SNHLY and FYNNEI. The junction had 6 bases not matched to a gene; V was cut back by 6 bases and J by 3 bases. The CDR3 sequence: CASSKRLAGDYEQYF. For the CDR3, the DNA is TGTGCCAGCAGCAAGAGACTAGCGGGAGACTACGAGCAGTACTTC.